The rows below give T cell receptor beta chains drawn from one sample of a study of blood T cells in healthy people across ages. A single record per CDR3 protein comes from TCRdb applying MiXCR to the 5' RACE reads. The sample has hundreds of thousands of distinct CDR3 sequences, under 30% seen once. These data also featured in a second study, about T cells of mothers and their children.

Sequencing was performed on blood. These receptors were taken from a boy between 5 and 17 years old in good health. Both conserved end residues are part of each CDR3. D genes are given only for firm matches. For some rows the clone size is stated as once, few or many, or as a class when expanded; others skip it.

>NA|10|TRBV21-1|TRBJ2-5|NA
CASSERTPHF
TGTGCCAGCAGCGAGCGGACCCCCCACTTC
>few|14|TRBV10-1|TRBJ2-7|NA
CASSESKGVYEQYF
TGCGCCAGCAGTGAGTCCAAGGGTGTCTACGAGCAGTACTTC
>NA|18|TRBV13|TRBJ2-7|TRBD1
CASSLGPSEQGPFYEQYF
TGTGCCAGCAGCTTAGGACCCTCGGAACAGGGGCCCTTCTACGAGCAGTACTTC
>NA|13|TRBV7-9|TRBJ2-7|NA
CASSRSPDNEQYF
TGTGCCAGCAGCCGAAGCCCGGATAACGAGCAGTACTTC
>once|16|TRBV6-6|TRBJ1-2|TRBD1
CASSPGGTPFNYGYTF
TGTGCCAGCAGCCCAGGGGGCACGCCCTTTAACTATGGCTACACCTTC
>many|14|TRBV12-3/TRBV12-4|TRBJ2-5|NA
CASSLRLGQETQYF
TGTGCCAGCAGTTTAAGACTAGGCCAAGAGACCCAGTACTTC
>NA|15|TRBV25-1|TRBJ1-1|NA
CASSEYTQVNTEAFF
TGTGCCAGCAGTGAATATACACAGGTCAACACTGAAGCTTTCTTT
>NA|15|TRBV5-4|TRBJ2-7|NA
CASSSPTGSFNEQYF
TGTGCCAGCAGCTCCCCGACAGGTTCCTTCAACGAGCAGTACTTC
>few|12|TRBV28|TRBJ2-3|TRBD2
CASSSSGYTQYF
TGTGCCAGCAGCTCTAGCGGGTATACGCAGTATTTT
>NA|15|TRBV20-1|TRBJ2-7|TRBD2
CSAGQSSGGANEQYF
TGCAGTGCGGGACAGTCTAGCGGGGGGGCCAACGAGCAGTACTTC
>few|13|TRBV6-6|TRBJ1-6|TRBD1
CASSQERGQRIHF
TGTGCCAGCAGTCAAGAACGGGGACAGCGAATCCACTTT
>NA|14|TRBV18|TRBJ2-1|NA
CASSPEQSYNEQFF
TGTGCCAGCTCACCGGAACAATCCTACAATGAGCAGTTCTTC
>few|12|TRBV6-5|TRBJ2-2|TRBD1
CASSSRGLGLFF
TGTGCCAGCAGTTCCAGGGGGCTCGGGCTGTTTTTT
>NA|14|TRBV6-6|TRBJ2-3|NA
CACKPSGPVGTQYF
TGTGCCTGCAAACCATCGGGACCGGTAGGGACGCAGTATTTT
>NA|15|TRBV14|TRBJ2-1|NA
CASSQGLLSYNEQFF
TGTGCCAGCAGCCAAGGACTTCTCTCCTACAATGAGCAGTTCTTC
>NA|18|TRBV12-3/TRBV12-4|TRBJ2-3|TRBD2
CASSFWTSGGPLTDTQYF
TGTGCCAGCAGTTTTTGGACTAGCGGGGGACCTCTCACAGATACGCAGTATTTT
>NA|15|TRBV27|TRBJ2-1|NA
CASSFRGGGTNEQFF
TGTGCCAGCAGTTTTCGAGGGGGGGGTACCAATGAGCAGTTCTTC
>NA|17|TRBV29-1|TRBJ2-3|TRBD2
CSVEDIPSGGDTDTQYF
TGCAGCGTTGAAGATATCCCTAGCGGGGGGGACACAGATACGCAGTATTTT
>NA|16|TRBV28|TRBJ2-2|TRBD2
CASSFSAGGPSGELFF
TGTGCCAGCAGTTTTTCGGCGGGGGGGCCCTCTGGGGAGCTGTTTTTT
>few|13|TRBV5-1|TRBJ2-5|TRBD1
CASSTQGARTQYF
TGCGCCAGCAGCACGCAGGGGGCACGGACCCAGTACTTC
>once|14|TRBV12-3/TRBV12-4|TRBJ2-1|TRBD1
CASSFTGERYEQFF
TGTGCCAGCAGTTTTACAGGGGAAAGATATGAGCAGTTCTTC
>few|12|TRBV3-1|TRBJ2-1|NA
CASSQVRDEQFF
TGTGCCAGCAGCCAAGTTAGAGATGAGCAGTTCTTC
>NA|17|TRBV18|TRBJ2-5|NA
CAGSPVQGRTQKETQYF
TGTGCCGGCTCACCAGTGCAGGGGAGGACCCAAAAAGAGACCCAGTACTTC
>few|10|TRBV12-3/TRBV12-4|TRBJ2-1|NA
CATGYNEQFF
TGTGCCACGGGATACAATGAGCAGTTCTTC
>few|17|TRBV11-2|TRBJ2-1|TRBD2
CASSLVLSGGVYNEQFF
TGTGCCAGCAGCTTAGTGCTTAGCGGGGGGGTATACAATGAGCAGTTCTTC
>NA|13|TRBV6-2/TRBV6-3|TRBJ2-3|NA
CASSSPYMDTQYF
TGTGCCAGCAGTTCACCCTACATGGATACGCAGTATTTT
>NA|19|TRBV15|TRBJ2-1|NA
CATGREGMVWGSSYNEQFF
TGTGCCACCGGCAGAGAGGGCATGGTATGGGGGTCTTCCTACAATGAGCAGTTCTTC
>NA|15|TRBV7-2|TRBJ2-3|TRBD2
CASRYSGRAEDTQYF
TGTGCCAGCAGATATAGCGGGAGGGCCGAAGATACGCAGTATTTT
>NA|13|TRBV20-1|TRBJ2-7|NA
CSATGTESYEQYF
TGCAGTGCTACGGGGACCGAATCCTACGAGCAGTACTTC
>few|16|TRBV7-9|TRBJ2-3|NA
CASSLTGDFSTDTQYF
TGTGCCAGCAGCTTAACGGGGGACTTTAGCACAGATACGCAGTATTTT
>NA|16|TRBV5-6|TRBJ1-2|NA
CASSLGPRQGNYGYTF
TGTGCCAGCAGCTTGGGCCCCCGGCAGGGCAACTATGGCTACACCTTC
>few|17|TRBV11-3|TRBJ2-1|NA
CASSLGYRDGSYNEQFF
TGTGCCAGCAGCTTAGGATACAGGGACGGTTCCTACAATGAGCAGTTCTTC
>NA|12|TRBV10-3|TRBJ1-1|TRBD1
CAIGTDKTEAFF
TGTGCCATCGGGACAGACAAGACTGAAGCTTTCTTT
>NA|15|TRBV20-1|TRBJ1-5|TRBD1
CSATTRTGGSQPQHF
TGCAGTGCTACCACGCGGACAGGGGGCAGCCAGCCCCAGCATTTT
>few|15|TRBV12-3/TRBV12-4|TRBJ2-5|NA
CASSWTSGVYETQYF
TGTGCCAGCAGCTGGACCTCGGGGGTATATGAGACCCAGTACTTC
>NA|12|TRBV7-9|TRBJ1-2|NA
CASSITGNGYTF
TGTGCCAGCAGCATAACAGGGAACGGCTACACCTTC
>NA|16|TRBV6-1|TRBJ2-5|TRBD2
CASSQAMRGGRETQYF
TGTGCCAGCAGTCAAGCGATGCGGGGGGGCCGGGAGACCCAGTACTTC
>few|14|TRBV20-1|TRBJ1-2|TRBD1
CSARRKGAYSGYTF
TGCAGTGCTCGGCGAAAGGGGGCGTATAGTGGCTACACCTTC
>many|15|TRBV7-2|TRBJ2-1|TRBD2
CASSPSGGAYNEQFF
TGTGCCAGCAGCCCTAGCGGGGGGGCCTACAATGAGCAGTTCTTC
>NA|14|TRBV5-1|TRBJ1-1|NA
CASSSGPVESEAFF
TGCGCCAGCAGCTCGGGACCGGTGGAATCTGAAGCTTTCTTT
>NA|18|TRBV28|TRBJ2-1|TRBD2
CASSPRTGTSGGFNEQFF
TGTGCCAGCAGTCCGAGAACCGGGACTAGCGGGGGTTTTAATGAGCAGTTCTTC
>few|15|TRBV12-3/TRBV12-4|TRBJ1-5|TRBD1
CASSGDRAKEQPRHF
TGTGCCAGCAGCGGGGACAGGGCCAAGGAACAGCCCCGGCATTTT
>NA|12|TRBV24-1|TRBJ2-1|NA
CATSDWGGEQFF
TGTGCCACCAGTGATTGGGGTGGGGAGCAGTTCTTC
>NA|13|TRBV18|TRBJ2-5|NA
CASSPVEVETQYF
TGTGCCAGCTCCCCAGTGGAGGTGGAGACCCAGTACTTC
>few|15|TRBV5-1|TRBJ1-6|NA
CASSAGDGSDSPLHF
TGCGCCAGCAGCGCAGGGGACGGATCCGATTCACCCCTCCACTTT
>NA|17|TRBV6-5|TRBJ2-2|TRBD1
CASSSLGRQGATGELFF
TGTGCCAGCAGTTCTCTCGGGCGACAGGGGGCCACCGGGGAGCTGTTTTTT
>NA|12|TRBV14|TRBJ2-5|NA
CASSDRWETQYF
TGTGCCAGCAGCGACCGCTGGGAGACCCAGTACTTC
>few|14|TRBV6-5|TRBJ2-3|NA
CASSSGGEADTQYF
TGTGCCAGTTCCTCCGGGGGTGAGGCAGATACGCAGTATTTT
>NA|17|TRBV6-5|TRBJ2-6|NA
CASSYSRGLTGANVLTF
TGTGCCAGCAGTTACTCAAGGGGCCTGACTGGGGCCAACGTCCTGACTTTC
>few|17|TRBV7-2|TRBJ2-1|NA
CASRVSLGARSYNEQFF
TGTGCCAGCAGAGTCAGCTTAGGGGCCCGATCCTACAATGAGCAGTTCTTC
>NA|17|TRBV13|TRBJ2-1|TRBD2
CASSLEALAAIRDEQFF
TGTGCCAGCAGCTTAGAAGCACTAGCGGCGATTAGGGATGAGCAGTTCTTC
>NA|16|TRBV3-1|TRBJ2-1|NA
CASSKTALTVNNEQFF
TGTGCCAGCAGTAAAACGGCTTTGACAGTGAACAATGAGCAGTTCTTC
>NA|17|TRBV12-3/TRBV12-4|TRBJ2-4|NA
CATHMEPGPIAKNIQYF
TGTGCCACCCACATGGAACCGGGCCCGATAGCCAAAAACATTCAGTACTTC
>NA|14|TRBV2|TRBJ1-2|NA
CASSPGLPKGGYTF
TGTGCCAGCAGCCCTGGACTACCCAAAGGCGGCTACACCTTC
>NA|14|TRBV7-9|TRBJ2-7|NA
CASSPLPGSYEQYF
TGTGCCAGCAGCCCCCTCCCCGGTTCCTACGAGCAGTACTTC
>NA|15|TRBV7-9|TRBJ2-5|NA
CASSLARTAQETQYF
TGTGCCAGCAGCTTAGCGAGGACGGCCCAAGAGACCCAGTACTTC